Listed below are T cell receptor beta chains from one sample, sequenced in a study of shared clonotypes between healthy human individuals. TCRdb's copy holds only in-frame clones and misses some; the assay was immunoSEQ multiplex PCR. The table records about 580,000 clones, nearly 98% of them present only once. Material: naive CD8+ T cells sorted from blood. The source of these receptors is a man aged 25 to 45 in good health. The CDR3 runs from the conserved cysteine through the conserved F or W. Fields, in order: D gene, CDR3 length, V gene, J gene, clone size, CDR3 protein, CDR3 DNA. The D gene is left open where the match is weak. Expanded clones are given a class, and other clones once, few, many or no size at all.

D: -
length: 13
V: TRBV28
J: TRBJ2-7
size: -
CDR3: CASSSEVAFEQYF
DNA: TGTGCCAGCAGTTCCGAAGTAGCGTTTGAGCAGTACTTC

D: TRBD2
length: 15
V: TRBV4-1
J: TRBJ2-7
size: -
CDR3: CASSQPGLAGAEQYF
DNA: TGCGCCAGCAGCCAACCCGGACTAGCGGGAGCCGAGCAGTACTTC

D: TRBD1
length: 14
V: TRBV6-6
J: TRBJ2-1
size: -
CDR3: CASSYGQGYNEQFF
DNA: TGTGCCAGCAGTTACGGACAGGGGTACAATGAGCAGTTCTTC

D: TRBD2
length: 16
V: TRBV4-1
J: TRBJ2-2
size: -
CDR3: CASSETGTSGRLELFF
DNA: TGCGCCAGCAGCGAGACCGGGACTAGCGGGAGATTGGAGCTGTTTTTT

D: -
length: 12
V: TRBV29-1
J: TRBJ2-4
size: -
CDR3: CSVEATGGIQYF
DNA: TGCAGCGTTGAAGCGACAGGCGGCATTCAGTACTTC

D: -
length: 15
V: TRBV11-1
J: TRBJ2-1
size: -
CDR3: CASSPTASSYNEQFF
DNA: TGTGCCAGCAGCCCGACAGCTAGCTCCTACAATGAGCAGTTCTTC

D: -
length: 14
V: TRBV4-1
J: TRBJ2-7
size: -
CDR3: CASSQGLGVYEQYF
DNA: TGCGCCAGCAGCCAGGGTTTAGGCGTCTACGAGCAGTACTTC

D: -
length: 15
V: TRBV7-2
J: TRBJ2-1
size: -
CDR3: CAGGQVHNTYNEQFF
DNA: TGTGCCGGGGGGCAGGTCCACAACACCTACAATGAGCAGTTCTTC

D: -
length: 15
V: TRBV28
J: TRBJ2-7
size: -
CDR3: CASSFRGPVSYEQYF
DNA: TGTGCCAGCAGTTTTCGGGGCCCCGTCTCCTACGAGCAGTACTTC

D: -
length: 16
V: TRBV10-3
J: TRBJ2-7
size: -
CDR3: CAVKSRDSPLSYEQYF
DNA: TGTGCCGTAAAATCGCGGGACAGTCCCCTCTCCTACGAGCAGTACTTC

D: TRBD1
length: 16
V: TRBV4-3
J: TRBJ2-1
size: -
CDR3: CASSLDTGAVYNEQFF
DNA: TGCGCCAGCAGCCTAGATACAGGGGCAGTCTACAATGAGCAGTTCTTC

D: -
length: 13
V: TRBV10-3
J: TRBJ2-1
size: -
CDR3: CAISDTAYNEQFF
DNA: TGTGCCATCAGTGATACAGCCTACAATGAGCAGTTCTTC

D: -
length: 12
V: TRBV27
J: TRBJ2-7
size: -
CDR3: CASSSSGYEQYF
DNA: TGTGCCAGCAGTTCATCCGGATACGAGCAGTACTTC

D: -
length: 16
V: TRBV11-2
J: TRBJ2-1
size: -
CDR3: CASSFLAVSSYNEQFF
DNA: TGTGCCAGCAGCTTTTTAGCGGTTAGCTCCTACAATGAGCAGTTCTTC

D: -
length: 15
V: TRBV9
J: TRBJ1-2
size: -
CDR3: CASSVSGQRAYGYTF
DNA: TGTGCCAGCAGCGTCTCCGGACAGCGAGCCTATGGCTACACCTTC

D: -
length: 15
V: TRBV6-5
J: TRBJ2-2
size: -
CDR3: CASSYRGANTGELFF
DNA: TGTGCCAGCAGTTACAGGGGCGCCAACACCGGGGAGCTGTTTTTT

D: -
length: 13
V: TRBV29-1
J: TRBJ2-3
size: -
CDR3: CSVGHTSTDTQYF
DNA: TGCAGCGTCGGACACACTAGCACAGATACGCAGTATTTT

D: -
length: 15
V: TRBV5-4
J: TRBJ2-2
size: -
CDR3: CASSFGTSTTGELFF
DNA: TGTGCCAGCAGCTTCGGGACATCGACAACCGGGGAGCTGTTTTTT

D: -
length: 15
V: TRBV7-9
J: TRBJ2-2
size: once
CDR3: CASRERDFNTGELFF
DNA: TGTGCCAGCAGGGAACGGGACTTTAACACCGGGGAGCTGTTTTTT

D: TRBD2
length: 14
V: TRBV5-4
J: TRBJ2-7
size: -
CDR3: CASSSGLAALGQYF
DNA: TGTGCCAGCAGCTCTGGACTAGCGGCCCTCGGGCAGTACTTC

D: -
length: 13
V: TRBV11-2
J: TRBJ2-1
size: -
CDR3: CASRPRSHNEQFF
DNA: TGTGCCAGCAGACCTCGAAGCCACAATGAGCAGTTCTTC